The 29 T cell receptor beta chains below were found in one sample sequenced in a study of memory CD8 T cells in hepatitis C reinfection. Only in-frame clones appear in the TCRdb table, and some are missing; sequencing was by immunoSEQ multiplex PCR. This table holds a few thousand clones, roughly 86% found once. Time point given: late/post reinfection, 12 to 24 weeks after detection. Sorted cells were sequenced directly ex vivo without any in vitro expansion. The sample comprised naive CD8+ T cells sorted from blood. These receptors all stem from a man aged 45 to 65 with hepatitis C virus infection.

V usage is TRBV11-3 and J usage is TRBJ2-7; D remains ambiguous. This CDR3 is built from 13 residues. Germline-derived CDR1 and CDR2 are SGHNT and YENEEA. V was cut by 1 base and J by 1 base, with 5 bases left in between. The CDR3 DNA reads TGTGCCAGCAGCTTAGCGCTATCCTACGAGCAGTACTTC. This gives the protein CASSLALSYEQYF.

The rearrangement joins TRBV5-1 to TRBJ1-4, with TRBD1 matching over 8 bases. V lost 0 bases to trimming and J lost 8 bases; unmatched junction nucleotides: 6. The CDR3 totals 15 residues. Germline CDR1 and CDR2: SGHRS and YFSETQ. The CDR3 region has the DNA TGCGCCAGCAGCTTGGGGACAGGGAGAGGAGAAAAACTGTTTTTT. Translation gives CASSLGTGRGEKLFF. The variable domain in full, completed from reference TRBV5-1 and TRBJ1-4, reads KAGVTQTPRYLIKTRGQQVTLSCSPISGHRSVSWYQQTPGQGLQFLFEYFSETQRNKGNFPGRFSGRQFSNSRSEMNVSTLELGDSALYLCASSLGTGRGEKLFFGSGTQLSVL.

The rearrangement joins TRBV13 to TRBJ1-2, with 8 positions matching TRBD1. The CDR3 has 15 residues. Germline-derived CDR1 and CDR2 are PRHDT and FYEKMQ (reference sequence). V trimming: 0 bases; J trimming: 5 bases; junction bases outside the gene matches: 5. The CDR3 loop reads CASSLGQGAGYGYTF. As DNA, the CDR3 is TGTGCCAGCAGCTTAGGGCAGGGGGCAGGGTATGGCTACACCTTC.

CDR3 in amino acids: CASSSAAYEQYF. DNA of the CDR3: TGCGCCAGCAGTTCTGCGGCCTACGAGCAGTACTTC. V usage is TRBV10-2 and J usage is TRBJ2-7, with no clear D. The germline gives CDR1 WSHSY, CDR2 SAAADI. There are 12 residues in the CDR3. Trimming removed 5 bases at V and 2 bases at J, with 7 bases between.

The genes are TRBV9 and TRBJ2-1; 10 bases agree with TRBD1. The trim removed 0 bases at V and 5 bases at J, leaving 2 bases unmatched. Germline V CDR1 and CDR2: SGDLS, YYNGEE. The length of the CDR3 is 15 residues. CDR3: CASSVGQGAHNEQFF. CDR3 DNA: TGTGCCAGCAGCGTAGGACAGGGGGCCCACAATGAGCAGTTCTTC.

The chain combines TRBV14 with TRBJ2-7; a possible D gene is TRBD2 (5 bases). The CDR3 totals 17 residues. The V end was cut by 4 bases, the J end by 6 bases, with 25 bases between. Germline V gene lookup returns CDR1 SGHDN and CDR2 FVKESK. Written as DNA, the CDR3 is TGTGCCAGCAGCCCGACCCTCCTTGGTGGGAGCTCAACCGAGCAGTACTTC. This codes for CASSPTLLGGSSTEQYF.

The chain is built from TRBV13 and TRBJ2-5; 9 bases align to TRBD1. The CDR3 covers 16 residues. Germline assignment: CDR1 PRHDT and CDR2 FYEKMQ (reference sequence). Trimming removed 5 bases from V and 2 bases from J; junction bases left unmatched: 9. The CDR3 is CASSPRTGASQETQYF. CDR3 in DNA: TGTGCCAGCAGCCCCCGGACAGGGGCCTCGCAAGAGACCCAGTACTTC.

This clone occurred once. The V call is TRBV6-5, the J call TRBJ1-5; the match to TRBD1 covers 8 bases. This CDR3 has 15 amino acids. V gave up 2 bases and J gave up 3 bases; unmatched junction bases: 3. Germline V CDR1 and CDR2: MNHEY, SVGAGI. The CDR3 region has the DNA TGTGCCAGCAGTTACGGACAGGGCTTCAATCAGCCCCAGCATTTT. Translating it yields CASSYGQGFNQPQHF.

The rearrangement joins TRBV11-1 to TRBJ2-7, with D possibly matching TRBD2 (6 bases). The CDR3 spans 12 residues. The V gene's germline CDR1 is SGHAT and CDR2 FQDESV (reference sequence). Between the trimmed V and J ends, which lost 5 bases and 4 bases, there was a span of 9 bases. CDR3 sequence: CASSGRNYEQYF. In nucleotides, the CDR3 is TGTGCCAGCAGCGGGAGGAATTACGAGCAGTACTTC.

The chain uses TRBV29-1 and TRBJ1-3; D ambiguous. Germline CDR1 and CDR2: SQVTM and ANQGSEA. Trimming stripped 4 bases from V and 0 bases from J, with 10 bases between. The CDR3 loop spans 14 amino acids. Here the CDR3 DNA reads TGCAGCGTTGCCGGGTCGAGCTCTGGAAACACCATATATTTT. Protein product: CSVAGSSSGNTIYF.

The genes are TRBV9 and TRBJ2-2, with TRBD2 matching 9 bases. The CDR3 is 16 residues long. J gave up 4 bases and V 4 bases, and 8 bases lay outside the gene matches. Germline V gene lookup returns CDR1 SGDLS and CDR2 YYNGEE. The CDR3 sequence is CASSIYSGSSTGELFF. The CDR3 nucleotides are TGTGCCAGCAGCATCTATAGCGGGAGTAGCACCGGGGAGCTGTTTTTT.

The V and J genes are TRBV19 and TRBJ2-3; 7 bases are shared with TRBD2. The CDR3 extends over 13 amino acids. CDR1 LNHDA and CDR2 SQIVND come from the germline V gene (reference sequence). The junction had 6 bases not matched to a gene; V was cut back by 7 bases and J by 5 bases. The CDR3 spells CASNAGAGDTQYF. The CDR3 DNA sequence: TGTGCCAGTAACGCGGGAGCGGGAGATACGCAGTATTTT.

This clone was found once. V gene TRBV11-3 combines with J gene TRBJ2-1; 9 bases agree with TRBD1. CDR1 is SGHNT, CDR2 YENEEA, per germline. V lost 1 base and J lost 4; bases outside the gene matches: 8. The CDR3 length is 17 residues. This chain's CDR3 is CASSLGETGTGYNEQFF. DNA for the CDR3: TGTGCCAGCAGCTTAGGGGAAACCGGGACAGGGTACAATGAGCAGTTCTTC.

The V gene is TRBV29-1, the J gene TRBJ2-7; 7 bases align to TRBD1. From germline, CDR1 is SQVTM and CDR2 ANQGSEA. The CDR3 runs to 13 residues. Trimming took 6 bases from V and 2 from J; bases not matched to a gene: 7. CDR3 bases: TGCAGCGTCGAAACAGGGGCGGCCTACGAGCAGTACTTC. Amino acids: CSVETGAAYEQYF.

This chain uses TRBV4-1 with TRBJ2-7; D perhaps matches TRBD2 (5 bases). Trimming removed 0 bases from V and 3 bases from J, with 12 bases in between. CDR3 length equals 15 residues. CDR1 is MGHRA and CDR2 is YSYEKL in the germline V gene. The CDR3 sequence: CASSQEHRESYEQYF. The CDR3 DNA reads as TGCGCCAGCAGCCAAGAGCATAGGGAGAGCTACGAGCAGTACTTC.

The rearrangement links TRBV30 to TRBJ2-6, with TRBD1 identical over 8 bases. V was clipped by 1 base and J by 4 bases; unmatched bases: 9. The CDR3 covers 17 residues. Germline V gene sequence: CDR1 GTSNPN, CDR2 SVGIG (reference sequence). CDR3 DNA: TGTGCCTGGAGTGCGGGACAGGCTTTAGGCGGGGCCAACGTCCTGACTTTC. Translating it yields CAWSAGQALGGANVLTF.

The V call is TRBV27, the J call TRBJ2-1; TRBD1 aligns across 7 bases. CDR1 is MNHEY, CDR2 SMNVEV, per germline (reference sequence). Trimming at V came to 10 bases and at J to 5 bases, leaving 8 bases not matched to a gene. The CDR3 loop spans 13 amino acids. The CDR3 loop reads CATATGQDNEQFF. DNA of the CDR3: TGTGCCACCGCGACAGGGCAGGACAATGAGCAGTTCTTC.

The rearrangement joins TRBV6-5 to TRBJ2-7; D possibly corresponds to TRBD2 (7 bases). CDR3 length: 16 amino acids. Trimming shortened V by 0 bases and J by 9 bases, and 21 bases separated the two germline ends. Per germline, CDR1 MNHEY and CDR2 SVGAGI. CDR3 region: CASSYSTGAGAAGQYF. The CDR3 DNA reads TGTGCCAGCAGTTACTCGACGGGCGCGGGGGCAGCCGGGCAGTACTTC.

This chain connects TRBV7-9 to TRBJ1-4; tentatively, D is TRBD1 (5 bases). The germline gives CDR1 SEHNR, CDR2 FQNEAQ (reference sequence). The CDR3 totals 13 residues. V shed 5 bases and J shed 5 bases, with 9 bases lying between them. CDR3 sequence: CASSVSGNEKLFF. The DNA for the CDR3 is TGTGCCAGCAGCGTCTCAGGGAATGAAAAACTGTTTTTT.

By its share, this clone is medium-sized. The chain uses TRBV5-4 and TRBJ2-1; the D is unclear. CDR1 SGHNT and CDR2 YYREEE come from the germline V gene (reference sequence). The CDR3 is made up of 14 amino acids. The V and J ends lost 1 base and 1 base respectively, with 6 bases between them. In DNA form, the CDR3 reads TGTGCCAGCAGCTTGCGAGGTTCCTACAATGAGCAGTTCTTC. It yields the protein CASSLRGSYNEQFF.

This chain joins TRBV13 and TRBJ2-1; 10 nucleotides match TRBD2. This CDR3 region has 15 residues. V shed 6 bases and J 13 bases; nucleotides not matched to a gene: 15. Germline loops: CDR1 PRHDT, CDR2 FYEKMQ (reference sequence). The CDR3 bases are TGTGCCAGCAGTCGATCCGGACTAGCGGAGATGCTACAGTTCTTC. Encoded protein: CASSRSGLAEMLQFF.

The rearrangement links TRBV9 to TRBJ2-3, with TRBD1 matching over 9 bases. CDR1 and CDR2 from the germline V gene are SGDLS and YYNGEE. V was pared by 4 bases and J by 2 bases, with 5 bases of the junction left unmatched. This CDR3 is 15 amino acids long. The CDR3 DNA reads as TGTGCCAGCAGCCGAACAGGGGGCGACACAGATACGCAGTATTTT. Translated: CASSRTGGDTDTQYF.

J is TRBJ2-1 and V is TRBV6-5; no clear D. The CDR3 totals 11 residues. Trimming pared 8 bases from V and 4 bases from J, leaving 6 bases between. Germline V CDR1 and CDR2: MNHEY, SVGAGI. DNA of the CDR3: TGTGCCAGCTCAATTTACAATGAGCAGTTCTTC. This sequence encodes CASSIYNEQFF.

V and J are TRBV11-2 and TRBJ2-7, with 11 bases lining up with TRBD2. V gave up 5 bases and J gave up 7 bases; unmatched junction bases: 4. CDR3 length equals 13 residues. CDR1 and CDR2 from the germline V gene are SGHAT and FQNNGV. The CDR3: CASSPRTSGEQYF. The DNA for the CDR3 is TGTGCCAGCAGCCCACGGACTAGCGGGGAGCAGTACTTC.

This chain links TRBV19 with TRBJ2-3, with D tentatively TRBD2 (6 bases). Per germline, CDR1 LNHDA and CDR2 SQIVND (reference sequence). V was shortened by 1 base and J by 2 bases, with 10 bases between the two germline ends. There are 15 residues in the CDR3. CDR3: CASSIGSGSTDTQYF. CDR3 bases: TGTGCCAGTAGTATAGGTAGCGGTTCCACAGATACGCAGTATTTT.

The chain couples TRBV28 to TRBJ2-2; 9 bases line up with TRBD2. The CDR3 runs 17 residues. CDR1 and CDR2 (germline): MDHEN, SYDVKM. V shed 1 base, J shed 1 base, and the junction held 4 bases outside the gene matches. The CDR3, as DNA: TGTGCCAGCAGTTTATTTGGGACTAGCCTGAACACCGGGGAGCTGTTTTTT. Its protein product is CASSLFGTSLNTGELFF. Full variable domain (rest looked up from reference TRBV28 and TRBJ2-2): DVKVTQSSRYLVKRTGEKVFLECVQDMDHENMFWYRQDPGLGLRLIYFSYDVKMKEKGDIPEGYSVSREKKERFSLILESASTNQTSMYLCASSLFGTSLNTGELFFGEGSRLTVL.

This chain joins TRBV11-3 and TRBJ2-7; a weak D match, TRBD1 (6 bases). With 5 bases removed from V and 1 base from J, the gap between germline ends came to 21 bases. This CDR3 has 17 amino acids. The germline CDR1 and CDR2 sequences are SGHNT and YENEEA. This chain's CDR3 is CASSPPRGQTASYEQYF. CDR3 bases: TGTGCCAGCAGCCCCCCCCGAGGACAGACAGCTTCCTACGAGCAGTACTTC.

This clone appeared once. J is TRBJ2-5 and V is TRBV4-3, with D possibly TRBD2 on 5 matching bases. There are 16 residues in the CDR3. The V gene's germline CDR1 is LGHNA and CDR2 YSLEER. Trimming cost V 0 bases and J 2 bases, with 13 bases left between them. The CDR3 DNA reads TGCGCCAGCAGCCAAGATGAGGGAGAACGACAAGAGACCCAGTACTTC. It specifies CASSQDEGERQETQYF.

DNA of the CDR3: TGTGCCAGTAGTAAGGCCCAGTTTACCGGGGGTGTATCCTACGAGCAGTACTTC. This gives the protein CASSKAQFTGGVSYEQYF. This sequence joins TRBV19 and TRBJ2-7, with D tentatively TRBD2 (6 bases). Trimming left V 4 bases short and J 1 base short, with 23 bases between. This CDR3 is built from 18 residues. Germline V gene data show CDR1 as LNHDA and CDR2 as SQIVND (reference sequence).